This entry lists 5 T cell receptor beta chains sequenced from one sample in a study of T cell repertoires in cytomegalovirus infection. Each CDR3 protein is one row after TCRdb ran MiXCR on the reads. The sample yields around 530,000 distinct CDR3 sequences, 26% seen once. Sequences were obtained from PBMCs. These receptors came from a human donor in good health (CMV status not recorded). Some clones in this sample may be carry-over from other donors' samples.

This clonotype appeared a few times. CDR3: CATSPSPGSSSYNEQFF. DNA for the CDR3: TGTGCCACCAGCCCATCACCCGGGAGTAGCTCCTACAATGAGCAGTTCTTC. This rearrangement joins TRBV15 to TRBJ2-1; D may be TRBD2 (6 bases). The CDR3 has 17 residues. V lost 5 bases to trimming and J lost 0 bases, with 17 bases between them. CDR1 is LNHNV, CDR2 YYDKDF, per germline (reference sequence).

This clonotype was recorded many times. The chain has TRBV7-2 and TRBJ2-5, with TRBD1 matching 7 bases. Germline-derived CDR1 and CDR2 are SGHTA and FQGNSA. CDR3 size: 14 residues. The junction had 4 bases not matched to a gene; V was cut back by 5 bases and J by 1 base. CDR3 DNA: TGTGCCAGCAGCAGGGGGCTCGCCCAAGAGACCCAGTACTTC. It specifies CASSRGLAQETQYF.

The rearrangement joins TRBV10-3 to TRBJ1-2, with D maybe TRBD1 (6 bases). This CDR3 has 13 amino acids. Trimming took 6 bases from V and 7 from J, leaving 15 bases between them. From germline, CDR1 is ENHRY and CDR2 SYGVKD. The CDR3 protein is CAIRGLIQGGYTF. The CDR3 DNA follows: TGTGCCATCAGGGGACTAATACAGGGTGGCTACACCTTC.

This clonotype was observed a handful of times. This rearrangement joins TRBV2 to TRBJ2-7; D is perhaps TRBD2 (5 bases). The CDR3 consists of 12 residues. Germline assignment: CDR1 SNHLY and CDR2 FYNNEI. Written as DNA, the CDR3 is TGTTCTTATCTGGGAGTAGCCTACGAGCAGTACTTC. It translates to CSYLGVAYEQYF.

The chain carries TRBV7-9 and TRBJ1-5; tentative D call: TRBD1 (6 bases). This CDR3 has 15 amino acids. Trimming cost V 1 base and J 0 bases, with 7 bases left between them. In germline, CDR1 is SEHNR, CDR2 FQNEAQ (reference sequence). The CDR3 sequence is CASSLEGDSNQPQHF. CDR3 sequence (DNA): TGTGCCAGCAGCTTAGAGGGGGATAGCAATCAGCCCCAGCATTTT.